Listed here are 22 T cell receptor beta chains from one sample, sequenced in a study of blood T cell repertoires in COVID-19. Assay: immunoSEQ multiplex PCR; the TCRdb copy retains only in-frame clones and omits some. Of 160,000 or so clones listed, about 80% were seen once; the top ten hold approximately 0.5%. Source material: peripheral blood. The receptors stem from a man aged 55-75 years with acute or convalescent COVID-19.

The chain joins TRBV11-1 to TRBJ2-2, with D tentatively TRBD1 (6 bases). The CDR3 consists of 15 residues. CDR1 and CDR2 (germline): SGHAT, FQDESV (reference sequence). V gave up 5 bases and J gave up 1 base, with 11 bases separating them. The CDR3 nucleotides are TGTGCCAGCAGCCAGGACAGCTTGAACACCGGGGAGCTGTTTTTT. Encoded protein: CASSQDSLNTGELFF. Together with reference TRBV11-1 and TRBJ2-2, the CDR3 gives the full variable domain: EAEVAQSPRYKITEKSQAVAFWCDPISGHATLYWYRQILGQGPELLVQFQDESVVDDSQLPKDRFSAERLKGVDSTLKIQPAELGDSAMYLCASSQDSLNTGELFFGEGSRLTVL.

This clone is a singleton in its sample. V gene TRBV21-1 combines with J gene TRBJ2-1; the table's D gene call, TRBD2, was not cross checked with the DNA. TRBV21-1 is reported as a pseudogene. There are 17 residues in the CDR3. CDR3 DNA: TGTGCCAGCAGCAAGCCCCTAGCGGGGAGAGCGCACAATGAGCAGTTCTTC. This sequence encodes CASSKPLAGRAHNEQFF.

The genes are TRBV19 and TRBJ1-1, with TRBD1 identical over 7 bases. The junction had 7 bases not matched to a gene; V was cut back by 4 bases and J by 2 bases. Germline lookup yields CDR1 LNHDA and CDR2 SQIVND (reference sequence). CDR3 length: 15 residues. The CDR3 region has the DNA TGTGCCAGTAGTAAGGCCGGGACAGCCAACACTGAAGCTTTCTTT. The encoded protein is CASSKAGTANTEAFF.

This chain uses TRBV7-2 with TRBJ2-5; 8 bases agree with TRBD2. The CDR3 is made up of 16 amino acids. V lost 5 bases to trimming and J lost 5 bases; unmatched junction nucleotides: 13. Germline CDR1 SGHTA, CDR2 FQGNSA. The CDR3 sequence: CASSPGASGWGETQYF. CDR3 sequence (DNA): TGTGCCAGCAGCCCGGGCGCTAGCGGGTGGGGGGAGACCCAGTACTTC. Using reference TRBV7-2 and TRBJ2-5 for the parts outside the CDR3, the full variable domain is GAGVSQSPSNKVTEKGKDVELRCDPISGHTALYWYRQSLGQGLEFLIYFQGNSAPDKSGLPSDRFSAERTGGSVSTLTIQRTQQEDSAVYLCASSPGASGWGETQYFGPGTRLLVL.

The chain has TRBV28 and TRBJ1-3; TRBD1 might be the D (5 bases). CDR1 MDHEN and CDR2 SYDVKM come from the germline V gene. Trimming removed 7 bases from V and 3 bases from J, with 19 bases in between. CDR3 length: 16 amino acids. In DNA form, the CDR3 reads TGTGCCAGCATTCGGGCCCGGGCAGGGTTTGGAAACACCATATATTTT. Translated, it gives CASIRARAGFGNTIYF.

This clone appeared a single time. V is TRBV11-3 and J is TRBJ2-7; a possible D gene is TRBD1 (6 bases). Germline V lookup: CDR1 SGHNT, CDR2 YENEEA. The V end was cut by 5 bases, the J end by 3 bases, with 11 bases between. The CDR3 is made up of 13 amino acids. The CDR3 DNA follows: TGTGCCAGCAGCCCCTCAGGGGTCTACGAGCAGTACTTC. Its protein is CASSPSGVYEQYF.

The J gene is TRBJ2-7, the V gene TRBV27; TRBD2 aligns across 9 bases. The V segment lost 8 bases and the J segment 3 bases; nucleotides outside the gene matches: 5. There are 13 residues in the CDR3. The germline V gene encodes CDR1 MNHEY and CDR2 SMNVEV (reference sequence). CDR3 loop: CASFDSGSYEQYF. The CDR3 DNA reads TGTGCCAGCTTTGATAGCGGGAGCTACGAGCAGTACTTC.

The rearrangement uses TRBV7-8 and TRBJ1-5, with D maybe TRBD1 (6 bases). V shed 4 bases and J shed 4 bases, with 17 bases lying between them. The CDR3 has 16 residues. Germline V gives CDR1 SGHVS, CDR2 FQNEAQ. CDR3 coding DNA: TGTGCCAGCAGCTCATACAGGGTCCCGGGAAATCAGCCCCAGCATTTT. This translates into CASSSYRVPGNQPQHF.

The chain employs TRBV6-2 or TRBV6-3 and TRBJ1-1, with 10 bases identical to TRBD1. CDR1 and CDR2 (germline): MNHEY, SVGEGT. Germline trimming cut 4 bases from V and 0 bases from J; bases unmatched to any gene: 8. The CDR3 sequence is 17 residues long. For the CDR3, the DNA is TGTGCCAGCAGTTCCCTGGGACAGGGGCGCGTGAACACTGAAGCTTTCTTT. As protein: CASSSLGQGRVNTEAFF.

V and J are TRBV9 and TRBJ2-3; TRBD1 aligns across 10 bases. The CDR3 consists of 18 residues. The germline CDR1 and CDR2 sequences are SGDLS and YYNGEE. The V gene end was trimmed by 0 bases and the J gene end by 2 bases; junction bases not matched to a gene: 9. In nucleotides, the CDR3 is TGTGCCAGCAGCGTAGGAGACAGGGGGCATGGGTACACAGATACGCAGTATTTT. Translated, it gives CASSVGDRGHGYTDTQYF. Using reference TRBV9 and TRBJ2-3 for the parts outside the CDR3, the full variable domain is DSGVTQTPKHLITATGQRVTLRCSPRSGDLSVYWYQQSLDQGLQFLIQYYNGEERAKGNILERFSAQQFPDLHSELNLSSLELGDSALYFCASSVGDRGHGYTDTQYFGPGTRLTVL.

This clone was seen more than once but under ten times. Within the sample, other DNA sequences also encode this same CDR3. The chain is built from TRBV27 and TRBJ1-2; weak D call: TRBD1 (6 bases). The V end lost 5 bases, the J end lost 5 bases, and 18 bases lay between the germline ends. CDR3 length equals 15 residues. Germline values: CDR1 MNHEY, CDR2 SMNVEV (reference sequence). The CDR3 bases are TGTGCCAGCAGTCCGCGAGACAGGCCAACTTATGGCTACACCTTC. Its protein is CASSPRDRPTYGYTF.

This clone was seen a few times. CDR3 nucleotides: TGCGCCAGCAGCGATGGTGGGAGTATCAACACTGAAGCTTTCTTT. Amino acid sequence: CASSDGGSINTEAFF. This chain joins TRBV5-1 and TRBJ1-1, with unresolved D. The CDR3 length is 15 residues. Germline V lookup: CDR1 SGHRS, CDR2 YFSETQ. With 4 bases removed from V and 2 bases from J, the gap between germline ends came to 15 bases.

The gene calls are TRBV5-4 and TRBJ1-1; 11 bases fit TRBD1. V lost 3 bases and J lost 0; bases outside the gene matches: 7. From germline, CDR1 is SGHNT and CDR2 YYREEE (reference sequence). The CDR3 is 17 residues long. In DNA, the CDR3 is TGTGCCAGCAGCTCTGGACAGGGGGCGGGTATGAACACTGAAGCTTTCTTT. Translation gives CASSSGQGAGMNTEAFF.

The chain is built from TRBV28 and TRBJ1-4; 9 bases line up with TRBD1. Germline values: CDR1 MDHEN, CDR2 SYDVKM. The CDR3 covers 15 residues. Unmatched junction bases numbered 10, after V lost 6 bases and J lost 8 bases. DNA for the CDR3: TGTGCCAGCAGCATAAAGGGACAGGGTGAGGAAAAACTGTTTTTT. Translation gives CASSIKGQGEEKLFF. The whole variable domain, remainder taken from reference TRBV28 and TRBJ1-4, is DVKVTQSSRYLVKRTGEKVFLECVQDMDHENMFWYRQDPGLGLRLIYFSYDVKMKEKGDIPEGYSVSREKKERFSLILESASTNQTSMYLCASSIKGQGEEKLFFGSGTQLSVL.

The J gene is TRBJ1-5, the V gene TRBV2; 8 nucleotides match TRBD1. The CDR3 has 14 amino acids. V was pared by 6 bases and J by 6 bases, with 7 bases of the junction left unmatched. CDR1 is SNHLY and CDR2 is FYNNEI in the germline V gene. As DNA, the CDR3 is TGTGCCAGCAGCCTTGGACAGGGACTTCAGCCCCAGCATTTT. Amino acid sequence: CASSLGQGLQPQHF.

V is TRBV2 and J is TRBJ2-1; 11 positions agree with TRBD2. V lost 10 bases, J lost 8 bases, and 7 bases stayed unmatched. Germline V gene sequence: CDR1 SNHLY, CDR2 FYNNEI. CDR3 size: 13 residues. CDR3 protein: CATGLAGGHEQFF. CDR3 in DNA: TGTGCCACTGGACTAGCGGGTGGCCATGAGCAGTTCTTC.

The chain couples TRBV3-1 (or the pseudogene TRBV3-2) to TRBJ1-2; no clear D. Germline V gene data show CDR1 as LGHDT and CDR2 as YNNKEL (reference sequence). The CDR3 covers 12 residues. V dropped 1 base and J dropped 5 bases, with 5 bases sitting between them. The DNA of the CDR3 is TGTGCCAGCAGCCAAGGAACTTATGGCTACACCTTC. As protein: CASSQGTYGYTF.

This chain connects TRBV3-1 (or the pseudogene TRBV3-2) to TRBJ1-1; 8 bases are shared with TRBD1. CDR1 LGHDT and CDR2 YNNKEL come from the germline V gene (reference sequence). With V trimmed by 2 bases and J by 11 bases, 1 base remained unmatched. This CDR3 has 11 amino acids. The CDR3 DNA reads TGTGCCAGCAGCCAAACAGGGGGGGCTTTCTTT. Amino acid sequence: CASSQTGGAFF.

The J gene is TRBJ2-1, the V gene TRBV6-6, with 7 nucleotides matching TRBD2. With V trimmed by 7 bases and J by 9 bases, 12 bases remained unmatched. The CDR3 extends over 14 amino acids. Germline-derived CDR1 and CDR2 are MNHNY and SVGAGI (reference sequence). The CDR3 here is CASTKWVAGGEQFF. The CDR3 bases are TGTGCCAGCACCAAGTGGGTAGCGGGCGGTGAGCAGTTCTTC.

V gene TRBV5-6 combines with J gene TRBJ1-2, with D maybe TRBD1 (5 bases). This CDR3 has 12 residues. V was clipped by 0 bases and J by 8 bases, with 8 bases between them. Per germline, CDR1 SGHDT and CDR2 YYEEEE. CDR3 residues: CASSLAGYGYTF. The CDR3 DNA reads TGTGCCAGCAGCTTGGCAGGGTACGGCTACACCTTC.

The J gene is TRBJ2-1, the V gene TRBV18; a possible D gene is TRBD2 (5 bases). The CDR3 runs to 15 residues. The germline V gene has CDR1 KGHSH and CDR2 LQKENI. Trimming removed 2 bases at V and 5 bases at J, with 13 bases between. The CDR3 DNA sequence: TGTGCCAGCTCACCAGGGATTGAGCGGAACAATGAGCAGTTCTTC. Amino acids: CASSPGIERNNEQFF.

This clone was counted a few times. CDR3 loop: CASSLVVGANVLTF. The CDR3 DNA sequence: TGTGCCAGCAGCTTAGTCGTGGGGGCCAACGTCCTGACTTTC. The genes are TRBV7-2 and TRBJ2-6; the D is unclear. Germline loops: CDR1 SGHTA, CDR2 FQGNSA. The CDR3 length is 14 residues. Trimming took 1 base from V and 4 from J, leaving 5 bases between them.